This paragraph reports one T cell receptor (beta chain). This entry is derived from a study of blood T cell repertoires in COVID-19. Overall study context: Researchers got acute and convalescent COVID-19 samples from the United States, Italy and Spain. PBMCs, B-cell-depleted T cells, or T cells provided the cDNA or gDNA that made up the material.

Original processing notes: Scientists estimated how many nucleated cells there were by amplifying reference gene primers. Sequencing used immunoSEQ multiplex PCR; TCRdb keeps in-frame clones, though not all of them. V and J calls and clone size are those listed in that table; D and trimming were worked out from the DNA. Of 150,000 to 250,000 clones listed, 70% to 80% are singletons. Recruited during active infection, patients (from Seattle) were subsequently followed longitudinally. Germline CDR1 reads LGHDT; CDR2 reads YNNKEL (reference sequence). Trimming at V came to 3 bases and at J to 5 bases, leaving 4 bases not matched to a gene. CDR3 length: 15 residues.

The V gene is TRBV3-1 (or the pseudogene TRBV3-2), the J gene TRBJ2-1; the match to TRBD2 covers 10 bases. Input material: peripheral blood. This TCR derives from a woman aged 40 to 50 with COVID-19, enrolled during active disease. CDR3 nucleotide sequence: TGTGCCAGCAGCCAGAGCGGGGGGGGAGACAATGAGCAGTTCTTC. Protein product: CASSQSGGGDNEQFF.